This record looks at one T cell receptor (beta chain) sequence and its context. What it binds is not known. This may be a read error: a much more frequent sequence differs by one nucleotide. Specified time point: persistent/refractory GD, antithyroid drugs over 5 years with positive TRAb. There was RNA extracted from PBMCs, and the TCR library was made from it. The sample is drawn from a study of regulatory T cells in long-lasting Graves disease. Regarding the study as a whole: Having few samples may have compromised the accuracy. TRBV28, TRBJ1-2 and TRBJ2-5 were favored in persistent disease.

J lost 0 bases, V lost 8 bases, and 9 bases had no gene match. Germline loops: CDR1 MNHEY, CDR2 SVGEGT. The CDR3 length is 15 residues. To make TCR beta libraries, researchers used iRepertoire HTBI primers and Arm-PCR of CDR3 regions. TCRdb used MiXCR to reprocess the multiplex PCR reads, holding one entry per CDR3 protein. Of around 500,000 distinct CDR3 sequences in the sample, less than 25% were seen once. V usage is TRBV6-2 or TRBV6-3 and J usage is TRBJ1-1; 7 bases agree with TRBD1. Sequencing used peripheral blood mononuclear cells (PBMCs), obtained when the disease was refractory, from a patient treated with antithyroid drugs. The clonotype comes from a female donor with Graves disease. The CDR3 DNA is TGTGCCAGCCTGGGGCAGGGGGTCTTGAACACTGAAGCTTTCTTT. This sequence encodes CASLGQGVLNTEAFF.